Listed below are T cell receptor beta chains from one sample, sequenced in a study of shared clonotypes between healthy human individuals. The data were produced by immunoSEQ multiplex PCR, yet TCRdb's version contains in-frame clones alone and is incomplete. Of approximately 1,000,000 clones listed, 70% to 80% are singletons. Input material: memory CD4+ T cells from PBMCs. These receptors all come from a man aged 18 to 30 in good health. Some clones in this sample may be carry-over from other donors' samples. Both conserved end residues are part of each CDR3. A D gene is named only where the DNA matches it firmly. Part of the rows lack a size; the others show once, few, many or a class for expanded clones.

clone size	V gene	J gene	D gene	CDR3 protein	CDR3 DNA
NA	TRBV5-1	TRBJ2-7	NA	CASSFTGDGEQYF	TGCGCCAGCAGCTTTACGGGAGATGGGGAGCAGTACTTC
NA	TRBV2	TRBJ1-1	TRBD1	CASSERRTGDRNTEAFF	TGTGCCAGCAGTGAAAGGCGCACAGGGGACCGGAACACTGAAGCTTTCTTT
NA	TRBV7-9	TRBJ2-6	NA	CASGVLGANVLTF	TGTGCCAGCGGGGTGTTGGGGGCCAACGTCCTGACTTTC
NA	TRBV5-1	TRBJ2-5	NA	CASSLGVAAARETQYF	TGCGCCAGCAGCTTGGGAGTAGCAGCGGCGCGGGAGACCCAGTACTTC
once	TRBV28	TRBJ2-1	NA	CASTSSRNEQFF	TGTGCCAGCACCTCTTCCCGAAATGAGCAGTTCTTC
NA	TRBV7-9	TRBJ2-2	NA	CASSLLGSNTGELFF	TGTGCCAGCAGCCTCCTCGGGTCGAACACCGGGGAGCTGTTTTTT
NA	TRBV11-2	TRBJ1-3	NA	CASSLDRGNTIYF	TGTGCCAGCAGCTTAGACAGGGGAAACACCATATATTTT
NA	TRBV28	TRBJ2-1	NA	CASSLSAYNEQFF	TGTGCCAGCAGTTTATCAGCGTACAATGAGCAGTTCTTC
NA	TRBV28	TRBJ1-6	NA	CASSEYRNSPLHF	TGTGCCAGCAGCGAATACCGCAATTCACCCCTCCACTTT
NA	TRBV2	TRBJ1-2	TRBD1	CASSPGTVHYGYTF	TGTGCCAGCAGCCCCGGGACAGTTCACTATGGCTACACCTTC
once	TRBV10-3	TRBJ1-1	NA	CAISVSPPITEAFF	TGTGCCATCAGTGTCTCACCCCCCATCACTGAAGCTTTCTTT
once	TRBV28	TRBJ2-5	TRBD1	CASTQDRGLGETQYF	TGTGCCAGCACTCAGGACAGGGGGCTCGGGGAGACCCAGTACTTC
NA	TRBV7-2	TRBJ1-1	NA	CASSWAVNTEAFF	TGTGCCAGCAGCTGGGCGGTGAACACTGAAGCTTTCTTT
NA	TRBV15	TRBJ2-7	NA	CATSREANEQYF	TGTGCCACCAGCAGAGAAGCAAACGAGCAGTACTTC
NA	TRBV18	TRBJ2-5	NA	CASSPQKGETQYF	TGTGCCAGCTCGCCGCAAAAAGGGGAGACCCAGTACTTC
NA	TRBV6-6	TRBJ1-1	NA	CASLLWNTEAFF	TGTGCCAGCCTCCTTTGGAACACTGAAGCTTTCTTT
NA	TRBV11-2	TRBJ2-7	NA	CASSLEVGLGYEQYF	TGTGCCAGCAGCTTAGAGGTGGGGTTAGGCTACGAGCAGTACTTC
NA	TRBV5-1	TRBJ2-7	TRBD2	CASSLLGLAGGTTGQYF	TGCGCCAGCAGCTTGTTGGGACTAGCGGGAGGAACAACGGGGCAGTACTTC
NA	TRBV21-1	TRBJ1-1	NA	CASSKGPGQAPFVAFF	TGTGCCAGCAGCAAAGGGCCGGGACAGGCACCATTTGTAGCTTTCTTT
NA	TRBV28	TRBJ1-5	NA	CASASGAINQPQHF	TGTGCCAGCGCCTCCGGCGCGATTAATCAGCCCCAGCATTTT
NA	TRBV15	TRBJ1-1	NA	CATSRVGGWVMNTEAFF	TGTGCCACCAGCAGAGTTGGGGGATGGGTCATGAACACTGAAGCTTTCTTT
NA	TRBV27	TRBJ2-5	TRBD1	CASSLLSTGRQETQYF	TGTGCCAGCAGTTTATTATCGACAGGGCGCCAAGAGACCCAGTACTTC
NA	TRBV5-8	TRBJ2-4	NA	CASTTNTGSNIQYF	TGTGCCAGCACCACAAACACAGGGTCGAACATTCAGTACTTC
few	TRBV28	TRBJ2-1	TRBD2	CASSDTTAGLRATNEQFF	TGTGCCAGCAGTGACACCACAGCGGGACTGCGAGCTACCAATGAGCAGTTCTTC
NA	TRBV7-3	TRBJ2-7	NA	CASSQRAGLAYEQYF	TGTGCCAGCAGCCAAAGGGCGGGTCTTGCCTACGAGCAGTACTTC
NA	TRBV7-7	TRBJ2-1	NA	CASSPGVRGVYNEQFF	TGTGCCAGCAGCCCCGGAGTGAGGGGTGTCTACAATGAGCAGTTCTTC
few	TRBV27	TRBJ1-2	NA	CASSLVAANYGYTF	TGTGCCAGCAGTTTGGTCGCGGCTAACTATGGCTACACCTTC
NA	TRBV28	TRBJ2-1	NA	CASCQVVPGQQFF	TGTGCCAGCTGCCAGGTCGTCCCGGGACAGCAGTTCTTC
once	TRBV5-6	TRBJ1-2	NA	CASSLWGRQINYGYTF	TGTGCCAGCAGCTTGTGGGGCAGGCAAATTAACTATGGCTACACCTTC
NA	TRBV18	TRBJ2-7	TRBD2	CASSPGTIYEQYF	TGTGCCAGCTCACCTGGGACTATCTACGAGCAGTACTTC
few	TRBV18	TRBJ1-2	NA	CASSPKGERGYTF	TGTGCCAGCTCACCAAAGGGAGAACGCGGCTACACCTTC
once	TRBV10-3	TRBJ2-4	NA	CAISENGVVNIQYF	TGTGCCATCAGTGAAAATGGGGTTGTCAACATTCAGTACTTC
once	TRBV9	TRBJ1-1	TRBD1	CASSEWTGGAIEAFF	TGTGCCAGCAGCGAATGGACAGGGGGCGCGATTGAAGCTTTCTTT
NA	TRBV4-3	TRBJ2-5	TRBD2	CASSQDRGLAGGQETQYF	TGCGCCAGCAGCCAAGATCGCGGACTAGCGGGAGGCCAAGAGACCCAGTACTTC
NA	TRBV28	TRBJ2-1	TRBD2	CASSLESGSLEQFF	TGTGCCAGCAGTTTAGAGAGCGGGAGTCTTGAGCAGTTCTTC
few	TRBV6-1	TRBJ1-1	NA	CASRDSSRRTEAFF	TGTGCCAGCAGGGATTCCTCGCGTAGGACTGAAGCTTTCTTT
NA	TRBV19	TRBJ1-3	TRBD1	CASSGRQGYTIYF	TGTGCCAGTAGTGGACGACAGGGCTACACCATATATTTT
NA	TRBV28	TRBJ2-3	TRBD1	CASSGQGLQAQYF	TGTGCCAGCAGCGGACAGGGCCTTCAGGCGCAGTATTTT
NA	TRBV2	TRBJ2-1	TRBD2	CASRGTSSYNEQFF	TGTGCCAGCAGGGGGACTAGCTCCTACAATGAGCAGTTCTTC
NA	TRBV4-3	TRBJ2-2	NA	CASSQGTDTGELFF	TGCGCCAGCAGCCAAGGGACAGACACCGGGGAGCTGTTTTTT
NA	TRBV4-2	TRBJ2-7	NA	CASSQDVNEQYF	TGTGCCAGCAGCCAAGATGTGAACGAGCAGTACTTC